The 18 T cell receptor beta chains presented below share a single source sample, sequenced in a study of blood T cell repertoires in COVID-19. Repertoires were generated with immunoSEQ multiplex PCR, while TCRdb's copy carries only in-frame clones and drops some. The sample includes some 74,000 clones, around four fifths of them seen just once. The sample consisted of peripheral blood. These receptors all come from a woman at least 80 years old with acute or convalescent COVID-19.

This sequence joins TRBV11-2 and TRBJ2-3; 13 bases map to TRBD2. J lost 6 bases, V lost 5 bases, and 5 bases had no gene match. CDR3 length: 15 amino acids. CDR1 and CDR2 from the germline V gene are SGHAT and FQNNGV. CDR3 nucleotide sequence: TGTGCCAGCAGCCTACTAGCGGGGGGGTTGGATACGCAGTATTTT. This translates into CASSLLAGGLDTQYF.

This chain links TRBV19 with TRBJ2-6, with unresolved D. The V end was cut by 7 bases, the J end by 0 bases, with 13 bases between. This CDR3 is 16 amino acids long. Germline V gene sequence: CDR1 LNHDA, CDR2 SQIVND (reference sequence). As DNA, the CDR3 is TGTGCCAGTATGTGGAGAGCGAGCTCTGGGGCCAACGTCCTGACTTTC. The encoded protein is CASMWRASSGANVLTF.

This chain joins TRBV29-1 and TRBJ2-2, with D perhaps matching TRBD2 (5 bases). The ends were cut back, 5 bases at V and 4 bases at J, with 14 bases in the middle. Germline V gene lookup returns CDR1 SQVTM and CDR2 ANQGSEA. This CDR3 has 14 amino acids. CDR3 amino acids: CSVRARGFTGELFF. CDR3 coding DNA: TGCAGCGTTCGGGCCCGGGGTTTCACCGGGGAGCTGTTTTTT.

This clone was picked up a small number of times. The gene calls are TRBV11-3 and TRBJ2-7, with a weak D call TRBD1 (6 bases). The CDR3 totals 15 residues. Germline CDR1 reads SGHNT; CDR2 reads YENEEA. The V and J ends lost 2 bases and 1 base respectively, with 12 bases between them. The CDR3 is CASSLSRTVSYEQYF. CDR3 nucleotides: TGTGCCAGCAGCTTATCTCGGACAGTATCCTACGAGCAGTACTTC.

The chain is built from TRBV5-1 and TRBJ1-2; 8 bases fit TRBD1. CDR3 length equals 13 residues. The V gene's germline CDR1 is SGHRS and CDR2 YFSETQ. Trimming cost V 6 bases and J 3 bases; bases outside gene matches: 4. CDR3 DNA: TGCGCCAGCACCCCGACAGGGGACTATGGCTACACCTTC. It translates to CASTPTGDYGYTF.

The rearrangement links TRBV9 to TRBJ2-1; TRBD2 agrees at 9 bases. This CDR3 has 15 amino acids. The J segment lost 9 bases and the V segment lost 3 bases, leaving 10 bases of the junction unmatched. In germline, CDR1 is SGDLS, CDR2 YYNGEE. CDR3 sequence: CASSAYGGRAGEQFF. The CDR3 coding sequence is TGTGCCAGCAGCGCCTATGGCGGGAGGGCCGGTGAGCAGTTCTTC.

V gene TRBV19 combines with J gene TRBJ1-1, with TRBD1 identical over 7 bases. V lost 7 bases to trimming and J lost 10 bases; unmatched junction nucleotides: 12. The CDR3 runs to 13 residues. Germline V CDR1 and CDR2: LNHDA, SQIVND (reference sequence). CDR3 amino acids: CASTLQGKGAAFF. The DNA of the CDR3 is TGTGCCAGTACTCTACAGGGGAAGGGAGCAGCTTTCTTT. Looking up the rest from reference TRBV19 and TRBJ1-1 gives the full variable domain: DGGITQSPKYLFRKEGQNVTLSCEQNLNHDAMYWYRQDPGQGLRLIYYSQIVNDFQKGDIAEGYSVSREKKESFPLTVTSAQKNPTAFYLCASTLQGKGAAFFGQGTRLTVV.

The rearrangement links TRBV11-3 to TRBJ2-3; the match to TRBD2 covers 8 bases. V shed 5 bases, J shed 4 bases, and the junction held 17 bases outside the gene matches. The CDR3 is 18 residues long. Germline loops: CDR1 SGHNT, CDR2 YENEEA. The CDR3 loop is CASSRTSGGRIGSDTQYF. The DNA for the CDR3 is TGTGCCAGCAGCCGTACTAGCGGAGGTCGGATAGGATCAGATACGCAGTATTTT.

The V gene is TRBV7-2, the J gene TRBJ1-5; D possibly corresponds to TRBD1 (6 bases). The CDR3 is 13 amino acids. CDR1 and CDR2 (germline): SGHTA, FQGNSA. V was shortened by 3 bases and J by 4 bases, with 7 bases between the two germline ends. The CDR3 DNA sequence: TGTGCCAGCAGCTTCGGACAGAATCAGCCCCAGCATTTT. Protein sequence: CASSFGQNQPQHF.

V and J are TRBV25-1 and TRBJ1-4, with 9 bases lining up with TRBD1. Germline V gives CDR1 MGHDK, CDR2 SYGVNS. This CDR3 spans 14 amino acids. Trimming cost V 4 bases and J 6 bases; bases outside gene matches: 3. The CDR3 is CASSGRQGDEKLFF. The CDR3 DNA is TGTGCCAGCAGTGGGCGACAGGGGGATGAAAAACTGTTTTTT.

The chain is built from TRBV6-5 and TRBJ2-1; 12 positions agree with TRBD2. Germline V gene data show CDR1 as MNHEY and CDR2 as SVGAGI. This CDR3 is built from 14 residues. V lost 6 bases, J lost 9 bases, and 6 bases stayed unmatched. DNA of the CDR3: TGTGCCAGCAGAGGACTAGCGGGGCGTTCTGAGCAGTTCTTC. Translating gives CASRGLAGRSEQFF.

The rearrangement links TRBV2 to TRBJ2-1, with no clear D. Trimming shortened V by 7 bases and J by 9 bases, and 10 bases separated the two germline ends. This CDR3 comprises 11 residues. Per germline, CDR1 SNHLY and CDR2 FYNNEI. The CDR3 loop is CASTTETEQFF. DNA for the CDR3: TGTGCCAGCACCACAGAGACTGAGCAGTTCTTC.

The rearrangement links TRBV5-1 to TRBJ1-6; 9 positions agree with TRBD1. The ends lost 2 bases at V and 10 bases at J; junction bases unmatched: 4. The CDR3 extends over 14 amino acids. From germline, CDR1 is SGHRS and CDR2 YFSETQ. The CDR3 DNA follows: TGCGCCAGCAGCTTCTCACAGGGGGCCTCACCCCTCCACTTT. It codes for CASSFSQGASPLHF. Full variable domain (outside the CDR3, taken from reference TRBV5-1 and TRBJ1-6): KAGVTQTPRYLIKTRGQQVTLSCSPISGHRSVSWYQQTPGQGLQFLFEYFSETQRNKGNFPGRFSGRQFSNSRSEMNVSTLELGDSALYLCASSFSQGASPLHFGNGTRLTVT.

This clone came up a few times. The chain carries TRBV5-4 and TRBJ2-1; TRBD2 aligns across 11 bases. Looked up from germline, CDR1 is SGHNT and CDR2 is YYREEE (reference sequence). This CDR3 is built from 16 residues. The junction had 9 bases not matched to a gene; V was cut back by 1 base and J by 9 bases. This CDR3 is CASSLPIAGGPGEQFF. CDR3 sequence (DNA): TGTGCCAGCAGCTTGCCGATAGCGGGAGGGCCGGGTGAGCAGTTCTTC.

The chain uses TRBV6-5 and TRBJ2-7, with D possibly TRBD1 on 6 matching bases. The V gene's germline CDR1 is MNHEY and CDR2 SVGAGI. Trimming removed 6 bases from V and 4 bases from J, with 10 bases in between. This CDR3 region has 12 residues. CDR3 bases: TGTGCCAGCAGAGCACAGGGTTACGAGCAGTACTTC. Protein product: CASRAQGYEQYF.

V is TRBV5-1 and J is TRBJ2-5; 10 bases agree with TRBD1. The germline V gene has CDR1 SGHRS and CDR2 YFSETQ. The J segment lost 8 bases and the V segment lost 7 bases, leaving 11 bases of the junction unmatched. The CDR3 is made up of 14 amino acids. CDR3 sequence reads: CASSPGTGVGTQYF. In DNA form, the CDR3 reads TGCGCCAGCTCCCCCGGGACAGGGGTTGGCACCCAGTACTTC.

V gene TRBV24-1 combines with J gene TRBJ2-1; 7 nucleotides align to TRBD2. Per germline, CDR1 KGHDR and CDR2 SFDVKD. The CDR3 consists of 16 residues. V trimming: 5 bases; J trimming: 5 bases; junction bases outside the gene matches: 11. The CDR3 region is CATSGGTSADHNEQFF. The CDR3 DNA is TGTGCCACCAGTGGAGGTACTAGCGCCGACCACAATGAGCAGTTCTTC.

V is TRBV11-3 and J is TRBJ2-7; TRBD2 aligns across 12 bases. The CDR3 is 17 amino acids. In germline, CDR1 is SGHNT, CDR2 YENEEA. V dropped 3 bases and J dropped 0; count of bases not matched to a gene: 6. The CDR3 reads CASSFPQTSGSSYEQYF. The CDR3 bases are TGTGCCAGCAGCTTCCCCCAGACTAGCGGGAGCTCCTACGAGCAGTACTTC.